A single sample gave rise to the 26 T cell receptor beta chains below, sequenced in a study of control samples from healthy donors and cancer patients. TCRdb keeps only in-frame clones here, not all; method: immunoSEQ multiplex PCR. The sample records roughly 73,000 clones, 84% being singletons. Material for sequencing was blood. Every receptor here comes from a man aged 45 to 65 in good health.

The rearrangement links TRBV5-1 to TRBJ2-3, with 11 positions matching TRBD2. The CDR3 consists of 16 residues. Germline loops: CDR1 SGHRS, CDR2 YFSETQ. The junction had 6 bases not matched to a gene; V was cut back by 4 bases and J by 2 bases. The CDR3 region has the DNA TGCGCCAGCAGCAAGGGACTAGCGGAGGTCACAGATACGCAGTATTTT. Encoded protein: CASSKGLAEVTDTQYF.

This rearrangement joins TRBV7-2 to TRBJ1-1, with 9 bases aligning to TRBD1. CDR1 is SGHTA, CDR2 FQGNSA, per germline. J lost 8 bases, V lost 5 bases, and 12 bases had no gene match. The CDR3 runs to 15 residues. The CDR3 DNA follows: TGTGCCAGCAGCCTAAACAGGGGGCGGTTTAGGGAAGCTTTCTTT. Translated: CASSLNRGRFREAFF.

This chain joins TRBV2 and TRBJ2-6, with 9 bases aligning to TRBD1. J gave up 2 bases and V 9 bases, and 5 bases lay outside the gene matches. This CDR3 has 15 amino acids. Per the germline V gene, CDR1 is SNHLY and CDR2 is FYNNEI. Written as DNA, the CDR3 is TGTGCCAGAACACAGGGGGCCGCTGGGGCCAACGTCCTGACTTTC. It is translated as CARTQGAAGANVLTF.

This chain links TRBV10-1 with TRBJ1-1, with 8 bases that match TRBD1. The CDR3 runs to 13 residues. Trimming cost V 5 bases and J 11 bases; bases outside gene matches: 10. Germline V gene lookup returns CDR1 WNHNN and CDR2 SYGVQD (reference sequence). CDR3 DNA: TGCGCCAGCAGTCCGACAGGGGCGCGAGTCGCTTTCTTT. Translated: CASSPTGARVAFF.

The chain recombines TRBV30 with TRBJ2-7; D may correspond to TRBD1 or TRBD2 (5 bases each). Germline CDR1 reads GTSNPN; CDR2 reads SVGIG (reference sequence). Trimming left V 2 bases short and J 0 bases short, with 14 bases between. The CDR3 length is 15 residues. This CDR3 reads CAWSRDARSSYEQYF. DNA of the CDR3: TGTGCCTGGAGTCGGGACGCAAGGAGCTCCTACGAGCAGTACTTC.

The rearrangement joins TRBV18 to TRBJ1-1; D is undetermined. This CDR3 is built from 14 residues. The germline V gene has CDR1 KGHSH and CDR2 LQKENI. V lost 4 bases and J 0 bases, leaving 9 bases between the germline ends. CDR3 in DNA: TGTGCCAGCTCACGACAACTCATGAACACTGAAGCTTTCTTT. Its translation is CASSRQLMNTEAFF.

In its sample, this clone was seen once. V is TRBV30 and J is TRBJ1-1; unclear D gene. The CDR3 contains 14 residues. V gave up 3 bases and J gave up 0 bases, with 11 bases separating them. Germline CDR1 and CDR2: GTSNPN and SVGIG (reference sequence). CDR3 in DNA: TGTGCCTGGAGGGCTCCCCTAATGAACACTGAAGCTTTCTTT. Translated, it gives CAWRAPLMNTEAFF.

In DNA, the CDR3 is TGTGCCAGCAGCTCTGACAGGGTCCGCCAGCCCCAGCATTTT. Its protein product is CASSSDRVRQPQHF. The chain couples TRBV6-5 to TRBJ1-5; 7 bases agree with TRBD1. This CDR3 comprises 14 residues. The V and J ends lost 6 bases and 7 bases, in that order; junction bases with no gene match: 9. Germline V gene sequence: CDR1 MNHEY, CDR2 SVGAGI.

The chain carries TRBV11-3 and TRBJ2-2; unclear D gene. The CDR3 is 14 amino acids. Germline V gene data show CDR1 as SGHNT and CDR2 as YENEEA. V lost 0 bases, J lost 3 bases, and 5 bases lay in between. The CDR3 DNA sequence: TGTGCCAGCAGCTTAGAGTCGGACACCGGGGAGCTGTTTTTT. Amino acids: CASSLESDTGELFF. Using reference TRBV11-3 and TRBJ2-2 for the parts outside the CDR3, the full variable domain is EAGVVQSPRYKIIEKKQPVAFWCNPISGHNTLYWYLQNLGQGPELLIRYENEEAVDDSQLPKDRFSAERLKGVDSTLKIQPAELGDSAVYLCASSLESDTGELFFGEGSRLTVL.

CDR3 nucleotide sequence: TGTGCCAGCAGACTGGCCCTACAGTCTGGAAACACCATATATTTT. It yields the protein CASRLALQSGNTIYF. The genes are TRBV6-5 and TRBJ1-3; no clear D gene. Germline V CDR1 and CDR2: MNHEY, SVGAGI. The CDR3 consists of 15 residues. Trimming removed 6 bases at V and 1 base at J, with 13 bases between.

In the case of this clone: Other DNA sequences within the sample encode an identical CDR3. The rearrangement joins TRBV7-3 to TRBJ1-1; 8 bases match TRBD1. The length of the CDR3 is 13 residues. CDR1 SGHTA and CDR2 FQGTGA come from the germline V gene. J lost 5 bases, V lost 5 bases, and 4 bases had no gene match. CDR3 region: CASSPTGGTEAFF. CDR3 in DNA: TGTGCCAGCAGCCCAACAGGGGGTACTGAAGCTTTCTTT.

V gene TRBV12-3 or TRBV12-4 combines with J gene TRBJ2-2; no definite D call. The CDR3 length is 12 residues. The ends were cut back, 2 bases at V and 6 bases at J, with 4 bases in the middle. The CDR3 coding sequence is TGTGCCAGCAGTTTAATGTCCGGGGAGCTGTTTTTT. Translation gives CASSLMSGELFF.

This chain links TRBV9 with TRBJ1-4; the D is unclear. The CDR3 totals 14 residues. V gave up 3 bases and J gave up 8 bases, with 14 bases separating them. Germline CDR1 and CDR2: SGDLS and YYNGEE. The CDR3 sequence is CASSGPGPTEKLFF. The CDR3 nucleotides read TGTGCCAGCAGCGGCCCTGGGCCGACGGAAAAACTGTTTTTT.

The rearrangement joins TRBV27 to TRBJ1-5; the D gene is possibly TRBD1 (5 bases). The V gene's germline CDR1 is MNHEY and CDR2 SMNVEV (reference sequence). The CDR3 contains 15 residues. The ends were cut back, 5 bases at V and 5 bases at J, with 16 bases in the middle. The CDR3 here is CASSLRYQGDQPQHF. The CDR3 coding sequence is TGTGCCAGCAGTCTGAGATACCAGGGAGATCAGCCCCAGCATTTT.

The chain joins TRBV19 to TRBJ1-4, with unresolved D. V shed 2 bases and J shed 8 bases, with 15 bases lying between them. Per germline, CDR1 LNHDA and CDR2 SQIVND (reference sequence). This CDR3 is built from 15 residues. The CDR3 is CASSIMSLPGEKLFF. The CDR3 DNA reads as TGTGCCAGTAGTATAATGTCCCTCCCTGGGGAAAAACTGTTTTTT.

The CDR3 is CALCARTGEHEQYF. Written as DNA, the CDR3 is TGTGCCTTATGCGCCCGGACAGGGGAGCACGAGCAGTACTTC. This rearrangement joins TRBV24-1 to TRBJ2-7; TRBD1 aligns across 9 bases. Germline assignment: CDR1 KGHDR and CDR2 SFDVKD. This CDR3 contains 14 residues. The ends lost 12 bases at V and 5 bases at J; junction bases unmatched: 13.

The chain carries TRBV7-2 and TRBJ1-4; D may be TRBD1 (5 bases). The V gene's germline CDR1 is SGHTA and CDR2 FQGNSA. The length of the CDR3 is 11 residues. The germline V and J ends were trimmed by 10 bases and 12 bases, with 15 bases remaining between them. This CDR3 is CATGVGGELFF. In DNA form, the CDR3 reads TGTGCCACGGGGGTAGGAGGGGAACTGTTTTTT.

This rearrangement joins TRBV27 to TRBJ2-7, with D possibly TRBD1 on 6 matching bases. This CDR3 has 17 amino acids. CDR1 and CDR2 from the germline V gene are MNHEY and SMNVEV (reference sequence). Trimming cost V 2 bases and J 4 bases, with 21 bases left between them. CDR3 loop: CASSLLTGRTYSYEQYF. The CDR3 DNA sequence: TGTGCCAGCAGTTTACTTACAGGGAGAACCTACTCTTACGAGCAGTACTTC.

This clone was observed a single time. The chain uses TRBV14 and TRBJ1-2; no clear D gene. CDR1 SGHDN and CDR2 FVKESK come from the germline V gene. The V and J ends lost 1 base and 0 bases respectively, with 12 bases between them. The CDR3 spans 16 residues. The CDR3 reads CASSQGVRDANYGYTF. The CDR3 DNA follows: TGTGCCAGCAGCCAAGGGGTTCGAGATGCTAACTATGGCTACACCTTC.

V gene TRBV11-3 combines with J gene TRBJ2-2, with 7 bases identical to TRBD2. Germline loops: CDR1 SGHNT, CDR2 YENEEA. The J segment lost 7 bases and the V segment lost 0 bases, leaving 2 bases of the junction unmatched. The CDR3 is made up of 14 amino acids. The CDR3 DNA reads TGTGCCAGCAGCTTAGAAGGGACTAACGGGGAGCTGTTTTTT. Translation gives CASSLEGTNGELFF. The variable domain in full, completed from reference TRBV11-3 and TRBJ2-2, reads EAGVVQSPRYKIIEKKQPVAFWCNPISGHNTLYWYLQNLGQGPELLIRYENEEAVDDSQLPKDRFSAERLKGVDSTLKIQPAELGDSAVYLCASSLEGTNGELFFGEGSRLTVL.

The sample holds one count of this clone. V is TRBV9 and J is TRBJ1-2; D gene unclear. V was cut by 7 bases and J by 8 bases, with 12 bases left in between. The length of the CDR3 is 11 residues. The germline V gene has CDR1 SGDLS and CDR2 YYNGEE. In DNA form, the CDR3 reads TGTGCCAGCTGGGGAGAAGACGGCTACACCTTC. Its translation is CASWGEDGYTF.

The genes are TRBV25-1 and TRBJ2-5; TRBD1 aligns across 7 bases. The V segment lost 5 bases and the J segment 0 bases; nucleotides outside the gene matches: 9. Germline CDR1 MGHDK, CDR2 SYGVNS. The CDR3 totals 16 residues. The DNA of the CDR3 is TGTGCCAGCAGTTCTCCGGGACAGCCATACCAAGAGACCCAGTACTTC. This encodes CASSSPGQPYQETQYF.

The chain links TRBV6-6 to TRBJ1-5, with D hard to call. The CDR3 runs 16 residues. Germline V gene sequence: CDR1 MNHNY, CDR2 SVGAGI (reference sequence). Between the trimmed V and J ends, which lost 9 bases and 1 base, there was a span of 19 bases. The CDR3 coding sequence is TGTGCCAGTACCTTCGGGAGGATTTTCAGCAATCAGCCCCAGCATTTT. It codes for CASTFGRIFSNQPQHF.

The chain combines TRBV7-2 with TRBJ2-7; either TRBD1 or TRBD2 may fit D (5 bases each). The V end was cut by 1 base, the J end by 4 bases, with 8 bases between. Germline V gene lookup returns CDR1 SGHTA and CDR2 FQGNSA. The CDR3 contains 13 residues. The CDR3 reads CASSLGGIYEQYF. In DNA form, the CDR3 reads TGTGCCAGCAGCTTAGGGGGGATATACGAGCAGTACTTC.

This clone was seen a few times. This chain connects TRBV4-2 to TRBJ1-6; D might be TRBD1 (5 bases). The CDR3 is made up of 17 amino acids. V lost 2 bases and J 11 bases, leaving 22 bases between the germline ends. Germline values: CDR1 LGHNA, CDR2 YNFKEQ. CDR3 in DNA: TGTGCCAGCAGCCAACCTCATGGGGCAGGGTATAGTGCACCCCTCCACTTT. It codes for CASSQPHGAGYSAPLHF.

In its sample, this clone was seen once. The chain combines TRBV2 with TRBJ2-2; D may be TRBD1 (6 bases). The germline gives CDR1 SNHLY, CDR2 FYNNEI. The CDR3 extends over 18 amino acids. The V and J ends lost 9 bases and 2 bases respectively, with 25 bases between them. CDR3 bases: TGTGCCAGTGACCCCTCGTCAAGGAGGACAGAAAACACCGGGGAGCTGTTTTTT. Amino acid sequence: CASDPSSRRTENTGELFF.